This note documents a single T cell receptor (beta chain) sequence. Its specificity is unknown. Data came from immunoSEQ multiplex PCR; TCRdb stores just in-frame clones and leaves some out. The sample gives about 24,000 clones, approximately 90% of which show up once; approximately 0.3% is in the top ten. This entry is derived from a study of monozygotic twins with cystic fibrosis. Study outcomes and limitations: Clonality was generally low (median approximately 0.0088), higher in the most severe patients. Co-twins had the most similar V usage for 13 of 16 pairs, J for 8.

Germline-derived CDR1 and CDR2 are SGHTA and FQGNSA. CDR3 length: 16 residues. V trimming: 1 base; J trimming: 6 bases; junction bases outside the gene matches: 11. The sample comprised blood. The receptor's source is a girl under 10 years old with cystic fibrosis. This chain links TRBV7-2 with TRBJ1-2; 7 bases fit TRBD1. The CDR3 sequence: CASSLEAGGSVDGYTF. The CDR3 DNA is TGTGCCAGCAGCTTAGAGGCAGGGGGGTCTGTTGATGGCTACACCTTC.